The source of this T cell receptor (beta chain) is a study of CD8 T cell repertoires and HIV-1 epitope variants. Study-level findings and limits: Of 9 or 10 antigen-specific beta clonotypes, about six appeared to cross-react with escape variants. The assay identified only TCR beta chains of antigen-proliferating T cells.

The CDR3 length is 13 residues. Germline values: CDR1 MNHEY, CDR2 SVGAGI. Deletions cut 2 bases from V and 11 bases from J, with 15 bases between. Profiling relied on immunoSEQ multiplex PCR, and the TCRdb table lists in-frame clones only, not all of them. The sample yields approximately 6,700 clones, more than 55% seen once. For this clone: Its antigen is currently unknown.

The TCR was taken from a male donor with HIV. This chain links TRBV6-5 with TRBJ1-1, with a tentative D call TRBD1 (5 bases). The sequenced sample consisted of cultured CD8+ T cells derived from PBMCs. The CDR3 bases are TGTGCCAGCAGTTACCTTTCCAGGGACGGGGCTTTCTTT. This codes for CASSYLSRDGAFF.